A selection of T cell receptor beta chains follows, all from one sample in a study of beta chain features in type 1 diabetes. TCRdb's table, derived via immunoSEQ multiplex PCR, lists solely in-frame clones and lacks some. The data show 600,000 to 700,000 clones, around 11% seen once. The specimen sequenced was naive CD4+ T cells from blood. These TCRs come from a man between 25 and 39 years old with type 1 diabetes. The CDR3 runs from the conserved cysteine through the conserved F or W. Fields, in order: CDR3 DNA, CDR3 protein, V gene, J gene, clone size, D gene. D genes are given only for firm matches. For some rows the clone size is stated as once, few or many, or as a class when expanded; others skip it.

CDR3 DNA: TGTGCCAGCAGTTACTCCTTACAGGCGGGGGATTCACCCCTCCACTTT
CDR3 protein: CASSYSLQAGDSPLHF
V gene: TRBV6-5
J gene: TRBJ1-6
clone size: once
D gene: .

CDR3 DNA: TGTGCCAGCAGCCAAGAGGCCCCCACACCATATAATTCACCCCTCCACTTT
CDR3 protein: CASSQEAPTPYNSPLHF
V gene: TRBV14
J gene: TRBJ1-6
clone size: few
D gene: .

CDR3 DNA: TGCGCCAGCAGCCGGGACAGGGCCGGGGAGCTGTTTTTT
CDR3 protein: CASSRDRAGELFF
V gene: TRBV4-3
J gene: TRBJ2-2
clone size: few
D gene: TRBD1

CDR3 DNA: TGTGCCAGCAGCGTTCGAGGGCGATACCAAGAAGGCACAGATACGCAGTATTTT
CDR3 protein: CASSVRGRYQEGTDTQYF
V gene: TRBV9
J gene: TRBJ2-3
clone size: few
D gene: .

CDR3 DNA: TGCAGTGCTAGCCGGGGGACTGAAGCTTTCTTT
CDR3 protein: CSASRGTEAFF
V gene: TRBV20-1
J gene: TRBJ1-1
clone size: few
D gene: .

CDR3 DNA: TGTGCCAGCAGCTTGACCGGGACAGGGGACTACGAGCAGTACTTC
CDR3 protein: CASSLTGTGDYEQYF
V gene: TRBV11-3
J gene: TRBJ2-7
clone size: .
D gene: TRBD1

CDR3 DNA: TGTGCCAGCAGGGCAGGGGACTCTGGAAACACCATATATTTT
CDR3 protein: CASRAGDSGNTIYF
V gene: TRBV6-6
J gene: TRBJ1-3
clone size: .
D gene: .

CDR3 DNA: TGTGCCGCGGGACAGGGAGGCTACAATGAGCAGTTCTTC
CDR3 protein: CAAGQGGYNEQFF
V gene: TRBV7-2
J gene: TRBJ2-1
clone size: few
D gene: TRBD1

CDR3 DNA: TGTGCCATCAGTGAGATTACAGATGGCTACACCTTC
CDR3 protein: CAISEITDGYTF
V gene: TRBV10-3
J gene: TRBJ1-2
clone size: few
D gene: .

CDR3 DNA: TGTGCCAGCAGGGTTCAAGAAGAGACCCAGTACTTC
CDR3 protein: CASRVQEETQYF
V gene: TRBV28
J gene: TRBJ2-5
clone size: .
D gene: .